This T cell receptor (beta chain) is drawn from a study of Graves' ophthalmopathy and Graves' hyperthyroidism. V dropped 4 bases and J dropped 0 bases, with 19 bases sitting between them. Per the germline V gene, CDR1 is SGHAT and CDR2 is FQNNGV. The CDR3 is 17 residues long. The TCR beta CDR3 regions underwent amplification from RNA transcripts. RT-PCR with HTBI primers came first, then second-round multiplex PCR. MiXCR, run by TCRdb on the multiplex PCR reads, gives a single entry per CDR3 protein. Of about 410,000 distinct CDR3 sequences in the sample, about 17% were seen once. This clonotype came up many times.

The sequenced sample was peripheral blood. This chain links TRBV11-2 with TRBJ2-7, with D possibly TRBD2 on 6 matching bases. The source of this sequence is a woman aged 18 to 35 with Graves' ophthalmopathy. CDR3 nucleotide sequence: TGTGCCAGCAGCTCACGACTTGGGGGGTCCTCCTCCTACGAGCAGTACTTC. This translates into CASSSRLGGSSSYEQYF.